This T cell receptor (beta chain) was profiled in a study of T cells expressing NK-cell markers. From its re-call of the 5' RACE reads, TCRdb lists each CDR3 protein once, without DNA. This sample's table reports 140,000 or so distinct CDR3 sequences. CDR3 size: 16 residues. Per the germline V gene, CDR1 is SQVTM and CDR2 is ANQGSEA. The TCR sequence derives from a young man in good health. The sequencing input was blood T cells: a sorted CD56 or NKG2C T cell subset, CD4+ or CD8+ T cells, or bulk PBMC T cells (not recorded which). The chain combines TRBV29-1 with TRBJ2-3; TCRdb indicates TRBD1, and absent DNA this call remains unverified. The CDR3 is CSVEDLPDRGADTQYF.